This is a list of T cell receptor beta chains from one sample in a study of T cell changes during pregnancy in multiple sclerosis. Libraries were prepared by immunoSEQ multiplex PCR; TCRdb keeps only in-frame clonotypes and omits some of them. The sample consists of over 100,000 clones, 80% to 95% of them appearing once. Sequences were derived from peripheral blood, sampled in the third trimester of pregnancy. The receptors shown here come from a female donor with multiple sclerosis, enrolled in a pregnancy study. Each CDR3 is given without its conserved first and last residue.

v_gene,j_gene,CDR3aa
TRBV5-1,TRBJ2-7,ASSMQGSSYEQY
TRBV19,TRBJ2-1,ASSMTYNEQF
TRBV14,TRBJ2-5,ASSSGSGPKETQY
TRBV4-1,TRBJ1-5,VSSPFPRGTRGNQPQH
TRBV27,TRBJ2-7,ASSFTGGIGEQY
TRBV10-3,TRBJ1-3,AIMKGAQGNTIY
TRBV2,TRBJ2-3,ASRTGTGQGSTDTQY
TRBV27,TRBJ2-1,ASSPWVGGEQF
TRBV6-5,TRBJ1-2,ASSYYGRNYGYT
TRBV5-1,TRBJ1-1,ASSLAGNTEAF
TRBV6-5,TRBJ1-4,ASSYSSGKLF
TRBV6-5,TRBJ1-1,ASSSLTGGETEAF
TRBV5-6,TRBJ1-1,ASSQVPGQGNSYTEAF
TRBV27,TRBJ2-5,ASSSRQAGETQY
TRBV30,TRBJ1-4,AWSGRGAGEKLF
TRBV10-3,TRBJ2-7,AASTGAPYEQY
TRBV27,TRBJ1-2,ASRPAGANYGYT
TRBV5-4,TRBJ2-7,ASSLGQGISYEQY
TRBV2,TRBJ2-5,ASSDEALETQY
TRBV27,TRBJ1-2,ASSNSRDSDYGYT
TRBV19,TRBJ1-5,ASSMDRGSNQPQH
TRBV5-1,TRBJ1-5,ASSWEGSPGQPQH
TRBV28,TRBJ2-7,ASTLQGHEQY
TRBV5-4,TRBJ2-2,ASSLGDTATGELF
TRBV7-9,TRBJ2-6,ASSFPTGQGASGANVLT
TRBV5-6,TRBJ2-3,ASSLRTADTQY
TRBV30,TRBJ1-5,AWAPGQLSNQPQH
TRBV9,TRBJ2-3,ASGTGATDTQY
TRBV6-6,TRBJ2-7,ASSRTGGEYEQY
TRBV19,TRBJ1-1,ASSRQATGEAF
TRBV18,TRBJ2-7,ASSRTGYEQY
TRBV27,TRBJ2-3,ASSSTRPFEGGTDTQY
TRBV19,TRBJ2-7,ASKRGDRDSYEQY
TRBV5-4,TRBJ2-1,ASSLTSGSRYNEQF
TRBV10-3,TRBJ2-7,AIEETYGEQY
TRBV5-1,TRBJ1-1,ASSFGRDTEAF
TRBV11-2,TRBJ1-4,ASSSLGGVGEKLF
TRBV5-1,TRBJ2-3,ASSLESGDTDTQY
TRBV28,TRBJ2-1,ASSFIYEQF
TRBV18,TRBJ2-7,ASSPQQGAEGYEQY
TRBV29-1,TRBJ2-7,SGTTPGSSYEQY
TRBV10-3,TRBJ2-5,AISQTDRAETQY
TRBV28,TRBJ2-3,ASSPPGGGVGTQY
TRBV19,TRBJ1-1,ASSTGGGTEAF
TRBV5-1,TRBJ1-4,ASSPHRGTGEKLF
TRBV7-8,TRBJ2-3,ASSLVRRGDRDTQY
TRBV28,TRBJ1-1,ASSTGALRGF
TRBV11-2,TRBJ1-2,ASSLDLNSKIYGYT
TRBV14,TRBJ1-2,ASSRGTWGYT
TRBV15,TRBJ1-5,ATSRDSGFYQPQH
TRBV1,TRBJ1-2,TSSQEGQTPNYGYT
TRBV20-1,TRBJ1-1,SAITGVTAF
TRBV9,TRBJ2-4,ASRLILDPKNIQY
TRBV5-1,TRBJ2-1,ASSIHQGAQGEQF
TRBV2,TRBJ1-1,ASRLDNGNTEAF
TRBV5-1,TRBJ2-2,ASSRIQGSNTGELF